The clone carrying this T cell receptor beta chain has only one observation. The sample belongs to a study of blood T cell repertoires in COVID-19. Study overall: Specimens from acute and convalescent COVID-19 originated in the United States, Italy and Spain. Nucleic acid was either cDNA or gDNA, and it came from T cells, B-cell-depleted T cells, or PBMCs.

How the authors handled the data: By means of reference gene primer amplification, nucleated cell counts were estimated. Produced via immunoSEQ multiplex PCR; TCRdb's table is partial and in-frame only. V, J and clone size were drawn from that table, and D and trimming were deduced from the DNA. The sample holds approximately 160,000 clones, over 75% seen once. V was clipped by 1 base and J by 4 bases; unmatched bases: 5. Germline V gene data show CDR1 as MNHNS and CDR2 as SASEGT. This CDR3 contains 15 residues. The specimen sequenced was peripheral blood. The chain uses TRBV6-1 and TRBJ2-5, with TRBD1 matching over 8 bases. The TCR originated in a man aged 55-75 years with active or convalescent COVID-19. The CDR3 loop is CASSEGRGLGETQYF. The CDR3 DNA reads TGTGCCAGCAGTGAAGGCAGGGGGCTAGGAGAGACCCAGTACTTC.